This T cell receptor (beta chain) was observed in a study of blood T cell repertoires in COVID-19. Study in general: COVID-19 samples collected from the United States, Italy and Spain covered acute and convalescent phases. Sample material is recorded as cDNA or gDNA derived from T cells, B-cell-depleted T cells, or PBMCs.

The germline V gene encodes CDR1 MGHRA and CDR2 YSYEKL. The CDR3 extends over 16 amino acids. Germline trimming cut 3 bases from V and 8 bases from J; bases unmatched to any gene: 12. In the study's own analysis: Researchers report that nucleated cell counts were estimated from reference gene primer amplification. The protocol was immunoSEQ multiplex PCR, while the TCRdb copy is restricted to in-frame clones and leaves out a portion. The V and J calls and clone size are taken from that table; D and trimming were inferred from the DNA. The sample carries approximately 300,000 clones, 86% recorded once.

The sample comprised peripheral blood. The clonotype originates from a woman aged 45 to 65 with acute or convalescent COVID-19. The rearrangement joins TRBV4-1 to TRBJ1-4; 7 bases fit TRBD1. CDR3 sequence (DNA): TGCGCCAGCAGCCACCAACAGGGGAGGCGAGACGAAAAACTGTTTTTT. This sequence encodes CASSHQQGRRDEKLFF.